This record covers a single T cell receptor beta chain. This clone's antigen is unknown. Base quality data are lacking; no much larger clone is found one base away. The V end loses 4 bases and the J end loses 10 bases, and a stretch of 17 bases separates them. The CDR3 holds 15 amino acids from the cysteine to the phenylalanine. The only DNA kept is the CDR3, 45 bases in frame from the first base. In the germline V gene (reference sequence), CDR1 corresponds to SEHNR and CDR2 to FQNEAQ. The data derive from a study of OX40 agonist ivuxolimab in advanced cancers. Context from the whole study: The costimulatory receptor OX40 (CD134) was targeted by ivuxolimab, a fully human IgG2 agonistic monoclonal antibody. Intravenous ivuxolimab was administered to patients every 2 weeks at six dose levels: 0.01, 0.1, 0.3, 1.5, 3 and 10 mg/kg. Of the approximately 53 patients in dose escalation, 19 had hepatocellular carcinoma, about 15 had melanoma, 9 had renal cell carcinoma and 9 had head and neck cancer. The dose-escalation cohort was about 87% male with a mean age of around 62 years, ranging from roughly 20 to 80. Patients were allowed to have had prior anti-PD-1, anti-PD-L1 or anti-CTLA-4 therapy, and 40% of the dose-escalation patients had previously received checkpoint inhibitors. Partial responses were achieved by three dose-escalation patients, of whom one had hepatocellular carcinoma and two had cutaneous melanoma. Peripheral TCRbeta sequencing was intended to test whether TCR sequence diversity was altered and clonal T-cell expansion was caused by ivuxolimab. The paper covers the monotherapy dose-escalation part of the phase I ivuxolimab trial, which included N ≈ 57 patients. Overall study outcomes, separate from this receptor: On average, CD8+ T cells showed more expanded clones than CD4+ T cells after ivuxolimab. Low levels of normalized T-cell clonal expansion were also shown by some nonresponding patients. Partial responders in the 0.1-3.0 mg/kg groups had among the lowest normalized peripheral clonal expansion, especially among CD8+ T cells. Which antigens the clonally expanded peripheral T cells were specific for was not determined. At doses from 0.1 to 3.0 mg/kg, clonal expansion was seen in both CD4+ and CD8+ blood T cells between baseline and week 6.

Patients with a history of autoimmune disease or receiving systemic immunosuppression were excluded from the trial. In every dose cohort, peripheral blood was drawn for TCR sequencing at baseline, cycle 4 day 1, and cycle 7 day 1. Samples came from an open-label, multicenter, first-in-human phase I dose-escalation trial of ivuxolimab. Adults with locally advanced or metastatic head and neck squamous cell, hepatocellular, melanoma or renal cell carcinoma were enrolled in the trial. Before TCR sequencing, CD4+ and CD8+ T cells were separately sorted from peripheral blood. For sequencing of the TCRbeta CDR3 region, genomic DNA was extracted from the sorted cells. The immunoSEQ Assay was used to sequence the TCRbeta CDR3 regions. TCRdb limited this immuneACCESS table to in-frame rearrangements with V and J called. A share of clones is missing; checked studies link under half to unresolved V genes, and the rest is unexplained. The sample table shows some 76,000 clones, and about 82% are seen once. 1.5% to 2% of the sample is held by the ten biggest clonotypes.

The chain uses TRBV7-9 and TRBJ1-6; the D gene is perhaps TRBD1, on 5 matching bases. This receptor was obtained from an adult with an advanced solid tumor such as melanoma, head and neck, liver or kidney cancer. Source: CD4+ or CD8+ T cells sorted from blood, taken in a trial of the OX40 agonist ivuxolimab. The nucleotides are TGTGCCAGCAGCTCCCGCCGCCCGGGGGAATCACCCCTCCACTTT. The encoded protein is CASSSRRPGESPLHF.